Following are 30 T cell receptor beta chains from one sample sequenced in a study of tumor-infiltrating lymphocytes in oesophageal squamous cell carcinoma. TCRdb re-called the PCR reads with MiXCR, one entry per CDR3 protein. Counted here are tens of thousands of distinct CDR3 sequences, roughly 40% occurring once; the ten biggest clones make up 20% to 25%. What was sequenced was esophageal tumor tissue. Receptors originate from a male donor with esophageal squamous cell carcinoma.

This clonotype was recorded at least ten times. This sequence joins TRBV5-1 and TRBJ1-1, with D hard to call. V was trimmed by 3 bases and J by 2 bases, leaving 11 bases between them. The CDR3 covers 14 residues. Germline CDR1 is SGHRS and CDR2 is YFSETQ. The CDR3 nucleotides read TGCGCCAGCAGCTCAACTGTAGGAAACACTGAAGCTTTCTTT. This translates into CASSSTVGNTEAFF.

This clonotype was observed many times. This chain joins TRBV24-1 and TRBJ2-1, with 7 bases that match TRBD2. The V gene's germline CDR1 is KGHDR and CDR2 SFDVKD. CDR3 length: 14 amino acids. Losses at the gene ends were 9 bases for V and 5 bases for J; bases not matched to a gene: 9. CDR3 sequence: CATGGLSGDNEQFF. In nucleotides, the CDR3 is TGTGCCACCGGCGGGCTGAGCGGGGACAATGAGCAGTTCTTC.

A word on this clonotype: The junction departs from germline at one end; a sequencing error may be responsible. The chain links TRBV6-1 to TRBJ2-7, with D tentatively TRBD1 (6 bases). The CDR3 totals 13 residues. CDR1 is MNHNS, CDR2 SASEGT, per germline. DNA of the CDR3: TGTGCCAGCAAAGGACAGTCTAATTCACCCCTCCACTTC. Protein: CASKGQSNSPLHF.

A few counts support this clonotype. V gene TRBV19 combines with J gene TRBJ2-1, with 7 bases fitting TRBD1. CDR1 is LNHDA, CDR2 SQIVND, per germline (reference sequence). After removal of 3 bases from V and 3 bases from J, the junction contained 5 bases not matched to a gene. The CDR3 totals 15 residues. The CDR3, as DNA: TGTGCCAGTAGTATGACAGGGTTCGGCTACAATGAGCAGTTCTTC. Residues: CASSMTGFGYNEQFF.

The CDR3, as DNA: TGTGCCAGCAGCTACACTAGCGCCGGCCCCTACAATGAGCAGTTCTTC. This sequence encodes CASSYTSAGPYNEQFF. The chain uses TRBV7-3 and TRBJ2-1, with 7 bases matching TRBD2. The CDR3 has 16 residues. The junction had 8 bases not matched to a gene; V was cut back by 4 bases and J by 2 bases. Germline assignment: CDR1 SGHTA and CDR2 FQGTGA.

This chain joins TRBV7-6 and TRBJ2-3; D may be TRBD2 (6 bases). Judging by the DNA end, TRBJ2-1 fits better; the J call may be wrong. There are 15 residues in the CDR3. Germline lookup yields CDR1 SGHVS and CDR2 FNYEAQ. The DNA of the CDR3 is TGTGCCAGCAGCTTTGGGGGGAGACGGGAGAATGAGCAGTTCTTC. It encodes CASSFGGRRENEQFF.

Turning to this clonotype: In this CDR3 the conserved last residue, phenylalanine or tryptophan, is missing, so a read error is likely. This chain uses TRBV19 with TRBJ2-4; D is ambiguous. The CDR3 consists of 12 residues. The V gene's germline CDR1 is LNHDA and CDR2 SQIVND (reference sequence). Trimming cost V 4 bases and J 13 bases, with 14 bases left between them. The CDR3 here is CASSTNKDTQYL. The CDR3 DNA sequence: TGTGCCAGTAGTACAAACAAAGATACGCAGTACTTG.

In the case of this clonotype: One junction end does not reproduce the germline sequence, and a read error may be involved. CDR3 sequence reads: CVSTSGQNSYEQYF. The CDR3 nucleotides are TGTGTCAGCACTTCCGGACAGAACTCATACGAGCAGTACTTC. This chain uses TRBV7-4 with TRBJ2-5; D is possibly TRBD1 (6 bases). The DNA end favors TRBJ2-7, so the J call may be wrong. The CDR3 is made up of 14 amino acids. CDR1 is SGHVT, CDR2 SQSDAQ, per germline.

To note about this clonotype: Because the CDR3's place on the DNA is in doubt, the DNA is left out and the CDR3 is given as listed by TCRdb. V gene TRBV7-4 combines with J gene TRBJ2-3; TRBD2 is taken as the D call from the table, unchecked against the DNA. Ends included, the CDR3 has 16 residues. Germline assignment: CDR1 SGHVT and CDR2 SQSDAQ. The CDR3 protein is CASSFGPGTNSGELYF.

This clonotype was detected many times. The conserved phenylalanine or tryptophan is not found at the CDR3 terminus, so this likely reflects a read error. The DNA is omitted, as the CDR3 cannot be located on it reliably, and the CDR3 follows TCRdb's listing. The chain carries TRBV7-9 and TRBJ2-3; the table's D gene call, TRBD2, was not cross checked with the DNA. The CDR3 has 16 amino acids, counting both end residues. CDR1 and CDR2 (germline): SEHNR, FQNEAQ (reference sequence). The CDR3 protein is CASSLGLTPDEQYFGP.

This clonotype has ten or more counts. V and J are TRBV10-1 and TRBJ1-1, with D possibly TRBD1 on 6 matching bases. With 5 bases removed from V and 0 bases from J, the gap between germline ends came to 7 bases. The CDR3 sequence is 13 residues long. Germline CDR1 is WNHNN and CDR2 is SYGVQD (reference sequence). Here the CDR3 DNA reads TGCGCCAGCAGTACAGGGATGAACACTGAAGCTTTCTTT. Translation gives CASSTGMNTEAFF.

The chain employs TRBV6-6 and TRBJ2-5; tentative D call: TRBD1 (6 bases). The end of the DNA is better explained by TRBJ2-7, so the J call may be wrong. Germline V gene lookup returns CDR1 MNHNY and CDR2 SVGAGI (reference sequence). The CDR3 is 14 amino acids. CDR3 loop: CASSQPGHPYEQYF. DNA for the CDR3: TGTGCCAGCAGTCAACCGGGACATCCCTACGAGCAGTACTTC.

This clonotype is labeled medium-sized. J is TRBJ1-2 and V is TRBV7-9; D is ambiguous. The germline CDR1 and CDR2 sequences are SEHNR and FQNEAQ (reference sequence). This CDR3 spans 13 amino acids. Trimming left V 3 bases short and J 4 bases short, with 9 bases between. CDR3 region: CASSLDVPYGYTF. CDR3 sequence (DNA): TGTGCCAGCAGCTTGGACGTGCCCTATGGCTACACCTTC.

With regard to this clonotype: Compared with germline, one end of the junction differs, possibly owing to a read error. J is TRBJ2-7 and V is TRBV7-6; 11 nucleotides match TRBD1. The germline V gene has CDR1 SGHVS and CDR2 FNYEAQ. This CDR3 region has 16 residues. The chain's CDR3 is CASSRTGGADNSPLHF. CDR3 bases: TGTGCCAGCAGTCGGACAGGGGGCGCAGATAATTCACCCCTCCACTTC.

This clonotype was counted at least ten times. CDR3 sequence reads: CASSYFLSLSKNIQYF. The CDR3 bases are TGTGCCAGCAGTTACTTCCTCTCTTTATCCAAAAACATTCAGTACTTC. This chain links TRBV6-6 with TRBJ2-4; no clear D. The CDR3 is made up of 16 amino acids. Germline CDR1 and CDR2: MNHNY and SVGAGI (reference sequence). V gave up 1 base and J gave up 2 bases, with 12 bases separating them.

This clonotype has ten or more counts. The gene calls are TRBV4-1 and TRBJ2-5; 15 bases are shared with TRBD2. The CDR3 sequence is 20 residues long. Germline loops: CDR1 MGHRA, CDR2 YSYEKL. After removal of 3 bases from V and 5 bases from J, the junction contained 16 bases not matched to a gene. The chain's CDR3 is CASSQAQSGLAGGPGETQYF. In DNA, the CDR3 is TGCGCCAGCAGCCAGGCCCAATCCGGACTAGCGGGAGGGCCGGGGGAGACCCAGTACTTC.

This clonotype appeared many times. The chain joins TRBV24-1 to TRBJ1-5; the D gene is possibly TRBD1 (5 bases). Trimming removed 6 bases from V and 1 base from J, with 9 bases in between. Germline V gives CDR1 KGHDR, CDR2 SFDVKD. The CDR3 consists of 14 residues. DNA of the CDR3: TGTGCCACCAGTTATGGGGGGAGCAATCAGCCCCAGCATTTT. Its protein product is CATSYGGSNQPQHF.

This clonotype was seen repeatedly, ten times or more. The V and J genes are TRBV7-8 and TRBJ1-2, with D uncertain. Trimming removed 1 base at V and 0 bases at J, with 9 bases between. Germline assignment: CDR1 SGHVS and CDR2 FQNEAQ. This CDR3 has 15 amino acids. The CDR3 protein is CASSLVPGSNYGYTF. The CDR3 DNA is TGTGCCAGCAGCTTAGTGCCCGGTTCTAACTATGGCTACACCTTC.

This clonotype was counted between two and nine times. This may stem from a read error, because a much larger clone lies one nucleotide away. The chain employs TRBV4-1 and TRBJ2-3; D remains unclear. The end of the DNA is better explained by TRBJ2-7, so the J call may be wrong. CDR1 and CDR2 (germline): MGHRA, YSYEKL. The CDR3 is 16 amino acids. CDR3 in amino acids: CASSQDPAVGYNEQYF. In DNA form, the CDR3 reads TGCGCCAGCAGCCAAGATCCTGCAGTGGGCTACAATGAGCAGTACTTC.

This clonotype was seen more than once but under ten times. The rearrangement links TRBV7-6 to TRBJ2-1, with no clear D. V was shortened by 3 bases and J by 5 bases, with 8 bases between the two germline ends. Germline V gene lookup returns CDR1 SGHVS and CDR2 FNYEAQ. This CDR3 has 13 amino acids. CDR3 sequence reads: CASSFSEDNEQFF. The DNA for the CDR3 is TGTGCCAGCAGCTTCTCCGAGGACAATGAGCAGTTCTTC.

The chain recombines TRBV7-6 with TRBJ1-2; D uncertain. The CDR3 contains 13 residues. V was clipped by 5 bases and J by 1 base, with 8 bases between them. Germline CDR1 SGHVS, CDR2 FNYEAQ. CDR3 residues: CASSPDVNYGYTF. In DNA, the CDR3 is TGTGCCAGCAGCCCGGACGTTAACTATGGCTACACCTTC.

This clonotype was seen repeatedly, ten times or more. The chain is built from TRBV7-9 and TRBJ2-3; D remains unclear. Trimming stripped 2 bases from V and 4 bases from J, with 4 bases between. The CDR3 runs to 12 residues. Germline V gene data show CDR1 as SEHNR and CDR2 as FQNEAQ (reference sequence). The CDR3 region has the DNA TGTGCCAGCAGCTTATGGGCAGATACGCAGTATTTT. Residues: CASSLWADTQYF.

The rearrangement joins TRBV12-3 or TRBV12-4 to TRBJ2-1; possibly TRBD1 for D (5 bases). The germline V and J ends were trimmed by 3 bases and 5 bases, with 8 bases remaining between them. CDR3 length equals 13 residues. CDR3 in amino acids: CASSFQTDNEQFF. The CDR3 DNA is TGTGCCAGCAGTTTTCAGACAGACAATGAGCAGTTCTTC.

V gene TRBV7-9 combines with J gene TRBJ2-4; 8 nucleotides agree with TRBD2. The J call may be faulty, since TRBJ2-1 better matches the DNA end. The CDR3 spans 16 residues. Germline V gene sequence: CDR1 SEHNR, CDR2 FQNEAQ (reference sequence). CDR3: CASSTFRAGGLIEQFF. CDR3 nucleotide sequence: TGTGCCAGCAGCACATTCAGGGCGGGAGGACTCATTGAGCAGTTCTTC.

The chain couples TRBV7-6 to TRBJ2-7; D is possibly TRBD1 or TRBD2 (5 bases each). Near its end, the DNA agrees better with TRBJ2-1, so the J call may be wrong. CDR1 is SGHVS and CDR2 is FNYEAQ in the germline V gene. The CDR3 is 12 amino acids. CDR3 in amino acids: CASSLGGTEQFF. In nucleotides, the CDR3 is TGTGCCAGCAGCTTAGGTGGGACTGAGCAGTTCTTC.

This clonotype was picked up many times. The CDR3 DNA reads TGTGCCAGCAGCCGCTTTGGGGTTTACGAGCAGTACTTC. Translated: CASSRFGVYEQYF. The J gene is TRBJ2-7, the V gene TRBV7-8, with no clear D. Germline values: CDR1 SGHVS, CDR2 FQNEAQ. The length of the CDR3 is 13 residues. V lost 5 bases, J lost 4 bases, and 12 bases lay in between.

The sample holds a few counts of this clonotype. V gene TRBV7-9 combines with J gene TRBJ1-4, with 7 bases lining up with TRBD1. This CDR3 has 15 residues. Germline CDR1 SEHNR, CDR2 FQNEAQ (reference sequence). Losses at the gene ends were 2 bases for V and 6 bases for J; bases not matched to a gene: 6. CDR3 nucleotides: TGTGCCAGCAGCTTAAGGACAGGCTCTTATGAAAAACTGTTTTTT. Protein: CASSLRTGSYEKLFF. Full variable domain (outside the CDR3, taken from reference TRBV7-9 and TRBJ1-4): DTGVSQNPRHKITKRGQNVTFRCDPISEHNRLYWYRQTLGQGPEFLTYFQNEAQLEKSRLLSDRFSAERPKGSFSTLEIQRTEQGDSAMYLCASSLRTGSYEKLFFGSGTQLSVL.

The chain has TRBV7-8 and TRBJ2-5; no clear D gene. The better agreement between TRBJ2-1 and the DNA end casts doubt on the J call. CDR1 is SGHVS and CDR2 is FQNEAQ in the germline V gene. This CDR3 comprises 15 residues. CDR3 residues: CASSIKGPPGVEQFF. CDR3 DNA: TGTGCCAGCAGCATTAAGGGCCCTCCGGGCGTTGAGCAGTTCTTC.

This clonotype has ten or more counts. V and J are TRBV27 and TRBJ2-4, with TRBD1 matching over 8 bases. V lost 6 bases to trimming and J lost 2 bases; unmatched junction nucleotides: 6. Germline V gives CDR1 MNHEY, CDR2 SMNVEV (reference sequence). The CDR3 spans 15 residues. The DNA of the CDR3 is TGTGCCAGCAGGGACAGGGTTTGGCCCAAAAACATTCAGTACTTC. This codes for CASRDRVWPKNIQYF.

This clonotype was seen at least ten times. CDR3 region: CAISRDPNYGYTF. As DNA, the CDR3 is TGTGCCATCAGCCGGGACCCTAACTATGGCTACACCTTC. The chain recombines TRBV10-3 with TRBJ1-2, with TRBD1 as a possible D gene (5 bases). The ends were cut back, 6 bases at V and 0 bases at J, with 8 bases in the middle. Germline lookup yields CDR1 ENHRY and CDR2 SYGVKD. The CDR3 totals 13 residues.